These 4 T cell receptor beta chains came from one sample sequenced in a study of blood T cell repertoires in COVID-19. TCRdb keeps only in-frame clones here, not all; method: immunoSEQ multiplex PCR. The table lists 150,000 or so clones, about 88% of them singletons. The sequencing input was peripheral blood. Receptor source: a woman aged 80 or over with acute or convalescent COVID-19.

The rearrangement joins TRBV7-9 to TRBJ1-2; 10 nucleotides align to TRBD1. The CDR3 runs 14 residues. Germline values: CDR1 SEHNR, CDR2 FQNEAQ (reference sequence). Losses at the gene ends were 7 bases for V and 8 bases for J; bases not matched to a gene: 10. The CDR3 here is CASTLVRTGGGYTF. In DNA, the CDR3 is TGTGCCAGCACCTTGGTTCGGACAGGGGGAGGCTACACCTTC.

The chain joins TRBV5-1 to TRBJ2-3; D is perhaps TRBD2 (7 bases). CDR1 is SGHRS and CDR2 is YFSETQ in the germline V gene. This CDR3 spans 13 amino acids. Trimming stripped 4 bases from V and 2 bases from J, with 8 bases between. The CDR3 spells CASSGGATDTQYF. CDR3 DNA: TGCGCCAGCAGCGGGGGGGCCACAGATACGCAGTATTTT.

V is TRBV2 and J is TRBJ1-5, with a weak D call TRBD1 (6 bases). Germline V gene lookup returns CDR1 SNHLY and CDR2 FYNNEI. This CDR3 has 13 amino acids. The V end was cut by 6 bases, the J end by 5 bases, with 11 bases between. For the CDR3, the DNA is TGTGCCAGCAGCGCAGGGGAACATCAGCCCCAGCATTTT. Translation: CASSAGEHQPQHF.

J is TRBJ1-1 and V is TRBV11-1, with 7 bases matching TRBD1. The junction had 10 bases not matched to a gene; V was cut back by 4 bases and J by 5 bases. This CDR3 region has 15 residues. CDR1 and CDR2 from the germline V gene are SGHAT and FQDESV (reference sequence). The CDR3 DNA follows: TGTGCCAGCAGCTCAGCCAGGGGGGTAGGGACTGAAGCTTTCTTT. Translating gives CASSSARGVGTEAFF.